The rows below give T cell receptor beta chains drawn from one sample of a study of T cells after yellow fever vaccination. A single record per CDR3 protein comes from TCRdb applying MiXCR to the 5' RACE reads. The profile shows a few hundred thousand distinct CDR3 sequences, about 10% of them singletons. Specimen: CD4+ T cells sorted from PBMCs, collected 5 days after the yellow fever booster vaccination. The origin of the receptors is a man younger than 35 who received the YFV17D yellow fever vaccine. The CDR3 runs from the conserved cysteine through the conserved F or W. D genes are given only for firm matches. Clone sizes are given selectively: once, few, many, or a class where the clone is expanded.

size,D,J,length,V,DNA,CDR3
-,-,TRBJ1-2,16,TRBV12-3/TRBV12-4,TGTGCCAGCAGTTTAGGCTCAGGGCTCATAAACTATGGCTACACCTTC,CASSLGSGLINYGYTF
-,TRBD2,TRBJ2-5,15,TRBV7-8,TGTGCCAGCTCCCCTTCGCGGGGGGGCCGAGAGACCCAGTACTTC,CASSPSRGGRETQYF
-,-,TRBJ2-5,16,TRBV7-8,TGTGCCAGCAGCAAGAAGGCGGGACTGACAATGGAGACCCAGTACTTC,CASSKKAGLTMETQYF
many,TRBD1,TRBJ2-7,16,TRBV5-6,TGTGCCAGCAGCTTGGATACGACAGGGGGCTTGGGGGAGCAGTACTTC,CASSLDTTGGLGEQYF
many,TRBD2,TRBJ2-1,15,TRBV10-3,TGTGCCATCAGCCCTAGCGGGGGGGCGAAAAATGAGCAGTTCTTC,CAISPSGGAKNEQFF
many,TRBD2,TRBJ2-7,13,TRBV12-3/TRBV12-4,TGTGCCAGCAGGGAAGCGGGGGTCTACGAGCAGTACTTC,CASREAGVYEQYF
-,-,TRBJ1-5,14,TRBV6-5,TGTGCCAGCCGGGAAGCTAATAGCAATCAGCCCCAGCATTTT,CASREANSNQPQHF
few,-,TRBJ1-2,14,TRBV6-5,TGTGCCAGCAGCCCCGCGGGGGCGCAATATGGCTACACCTTC,CASSPAGAQYGYTF
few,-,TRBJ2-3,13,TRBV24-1,TGTGCCACCAGTGGGGGTAGCACAGATACGCAGTATTTT,CATSGGSTDTQYF
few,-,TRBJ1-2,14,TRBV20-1,TGCAGTGCTAGAGGTCCTTGGGGGTGGGCTGGCTACACCTTC,CSARGPWGWAGYTF
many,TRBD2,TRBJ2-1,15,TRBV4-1,TGCGCCAGCAGCCAAGAAGGTCTAGCGGTGGTTGAGCAGTTCTTC,CASSQEGLAVVEQFF
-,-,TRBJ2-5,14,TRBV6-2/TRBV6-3,TGTGCCAGCAGTTACTGGACCGCCTCTGAGACCCAGTACTTC,CASSYWTASETQYF
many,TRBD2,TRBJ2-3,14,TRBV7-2,TGTGCCAGCAGCTTCGCTAGCGGAACAGATACGCAGTATTTT,CASSFASGTDTQYF
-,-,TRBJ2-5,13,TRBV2,TGTGCCAGCAGCCGCGACGGGAAAGAGACCCAGTACTTC,CASSRDGKETQYF
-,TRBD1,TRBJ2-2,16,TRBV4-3,TGCGCCAGCAGCCAAACCGGGACAGAGAACACCGGGGAGCTGTTTTTT,CASSQTGTENTGELFF
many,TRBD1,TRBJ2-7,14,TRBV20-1,TGCAGTGCTAGACTCCAGGGGGAATCCTACGAGCAGTACTTC,CSARLQGESYEQYF
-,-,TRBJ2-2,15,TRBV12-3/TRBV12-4,TGTGCCAGCAGTGCGCAGAGTAGTAACACCGGGGAGCTGTTTTTT,CASSAQSSNTGELFF
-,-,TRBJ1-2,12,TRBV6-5,TGTGCCAGCAGCCCGGACTTAGGTGGCTACACCTTC,CASSPDLGGYTF
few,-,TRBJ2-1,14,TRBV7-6,TGTGCCAGCAGCCTAGCGTCCAGAAACAATGAGCAGTTCTTC,CASSLASRNNEQFF
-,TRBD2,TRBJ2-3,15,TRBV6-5,TGTGCCAGCAGTTACTCGACTAGCGGCACAGATACGCAGTATTTT,CASSYSTSGTDTQYF
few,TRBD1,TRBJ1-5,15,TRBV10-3,TGTGCCATCAGGGCAGGGGGATTTAGCAATCAGCCCCAGCATTTT,CAIRAGGFSNQPQHF
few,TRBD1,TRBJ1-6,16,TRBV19,TGTGCCACCCGAGCTACAGGGGGCCAGAATAATTCACCCCTCCACTTT,CATRATGGQNNSPLHF
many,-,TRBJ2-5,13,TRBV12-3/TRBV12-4,TGTGCCAGCAGTTTAGCACTGCCGGAGACCCAGTACTTC,CASSLALPETQYF
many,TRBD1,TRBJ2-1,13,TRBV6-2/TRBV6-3,TGTGCCAGCAGTTACCAGGACAGGGCCGAGCAGTTCTTC,CASSYQDRAEQFF
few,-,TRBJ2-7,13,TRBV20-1,TGCAGTGCTAGTTTGCAGCGAGCCTACGAGCAGTACTTC,CSASLQRAYEQYF
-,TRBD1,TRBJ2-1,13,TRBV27,TGTGCCAGCATCAAGACAGGGACAAATGAGCAGTTCTTC,CASIKTGTNEQFF
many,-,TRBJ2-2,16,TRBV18,TGTGCCAGCTCACTCCCATCGGGGGGCGGCGCCGGGGAGCTGTTTTTT,CASSLPSGGGAGELFF
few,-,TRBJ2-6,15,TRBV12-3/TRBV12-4,TGTGCCAGCAACCTTAGGGGATCTGGGGCCAACGTCCTGACTTTC,CASNLRGSGANVLTF
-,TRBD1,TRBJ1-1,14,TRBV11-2,TGTGCCAGCAGCGCCCGGGACAGCCACACTGAAGCTTTCTTT,CASSARDSHTEAFF
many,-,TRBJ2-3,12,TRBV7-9,TGTGCCAGCAGTTTCACAGGGGATACGCAGTATTTT,CASSFTGDTQYF
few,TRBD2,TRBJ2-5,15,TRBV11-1,TGTGCCAGCAGCTCCAGGTTAGCGGGGCTAGAGACCCAGTACTTC,CASSSRLAGLETQYF
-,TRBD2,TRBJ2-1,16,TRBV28,TGTGCCAGCAGTCAGACCGGGACTAGCTCCTACAATGAGCAGTTCTTC,CASSQTGTSSYNEQFF
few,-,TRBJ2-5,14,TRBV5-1,TGCGCCAGCAGAAATGTGGAGGGCCAAGAGACCCAGTACTTC,CASRNVEGQETQYF
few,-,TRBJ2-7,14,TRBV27,TGTGCCAGCAGTTTTCGAAGTTCGAACTACGAGCAGTACTTC,CASSFRSSNYEQYF
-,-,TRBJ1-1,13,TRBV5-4,TGTGCCAGCAGCGTGGACAGTAACACTGAAGCTTTCTTT,CASSVDSNTEAFF
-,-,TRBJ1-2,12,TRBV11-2,TGTGCCAGCAGCCCCGGGATCTATGGCTACACCTTC,CASSPGIYGYTF
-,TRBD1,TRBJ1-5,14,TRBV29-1,TGCAGCGTTAGACAGGGTGGGTCTAATCAGCCCCAGCATTTT,CSVRQGGSNQPQHF
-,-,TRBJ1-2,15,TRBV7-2,TGTGCCAGCAGCTTTAGCTCCGTAAGGGCTTATGGCTACACCTTC,CASSFSSVRAYGYTF
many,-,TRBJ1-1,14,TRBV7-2,TGTGCCAGCAGCCTACCGGGTTTGAACACTGAAGCTTTCTTT,CASSLPGLNTEAFF
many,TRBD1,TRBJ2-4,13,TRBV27,TGTGCCAGCCGATCGGACAGGGGTAGACTTCAGTACTTC,CASRSDRGRLQYF
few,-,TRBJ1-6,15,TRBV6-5,TGTGCCAGCAGTTCCCTCGTGGGGGCGCGTTCACCCCTCCACTTT,CASSSLVGARSPLHF
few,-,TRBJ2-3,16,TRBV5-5,TGTGCCAGCAGCTTTGACATCCTGGGTAGCACAGATACGCAGTATTTT,CASSFDILGSTDTQYF
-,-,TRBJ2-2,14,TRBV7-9,TGTGCCAGCAGCTTCAGGGCAGTTGCCGGGGAGCTGTTTTTT,CASSFRAVAGELFF
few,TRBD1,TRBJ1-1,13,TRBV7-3,TGTGCCAGCAGCCCGACAGGGAAAGGTGAAGCTTTCTTT,CASSPTGKGEAFF
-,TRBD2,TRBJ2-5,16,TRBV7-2,TGTGCCAGCAGCTTAACCGCGGGGGGCCGGGAAGGGGGCCAGTACTTC,CASSLTAGGREGGQYF
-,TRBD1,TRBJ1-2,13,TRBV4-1,TGCGCCAGCAGTCACAGGGGTGAGAATGGCTACACCTTC,CASSHRGENGYTF
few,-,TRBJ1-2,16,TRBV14,TGTGCCAGCAGCCAAGGGGGCGCAAGGGGAAACTATGGCTACACCTTC,CASSQGGARGNYGYTF
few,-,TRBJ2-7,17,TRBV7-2,TGTGCCAGCAGCTCTCCTGTTTCCAGCGGGTCCCTCTACGAGCAGTACTTC,CASSSPVSSGSLYEQYF
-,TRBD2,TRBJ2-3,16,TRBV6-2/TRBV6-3,TGTGCCAGCAGCCAACTACTAGCGGGGATCACAGATACGCAGTATTTT,CASSQLLAGITDTQYF
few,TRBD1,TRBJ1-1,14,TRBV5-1,TGCGCCAGCAGCTTCGGGACAGAGGGCACTGAAGCTTTCTTT,CASSFGTEGTEAFF
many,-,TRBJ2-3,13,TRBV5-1,TGCGCCAGCAGCGTGACTCCCACAGATACGCAGTATTTT,CASSVTPTDTQYF
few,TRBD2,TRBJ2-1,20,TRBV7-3,TGTGCCAGCAGCTTGCCCGGGACTAGCGGGTCCCCAAGCTCCTACAATGAGCAGTTCTTC,CASSLPGTSGSPSSYNEQFF
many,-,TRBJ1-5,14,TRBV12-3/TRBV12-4,TGTGCCAGCAGTCAGACGACAGTCAATCAGCCCCAGCATTTT,CASSQTTVNQPQHF
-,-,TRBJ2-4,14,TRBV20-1,TGCAGTGCTGGGATGGGACTAGCCAAAAACATTCAGTACTTC,CSAGMGLAKNIQYF
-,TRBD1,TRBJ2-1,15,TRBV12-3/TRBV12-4,TGTGCCAGCAGTTGGGGACAGGCGAAACTCAATGAGCAGTTCTTC,CASSWGQAKLNEQFF